This T cell receptor (beta chain) was sequenced during a study of vaccination and CD4 T cells after COVID-19. Treatment in this sample: approximately nine-day PBMC culture with coronavirus spike peptide pools or control peptides (ViraFEST assay). Replacement of half the medium with fresh IL-2 medium took place on days 3 and 7. The CDR3 has 14 amino acids. J gave up 5 bases and V 6 bases, and 5 bases lay outside the gene matches. Looked up from germline, CDR1 is MNHNS and CDR2 is SASEGT. At the Johns Hopkins FTIC core, DNA taken from cultured CD4+ T cells was sequenced by way of the Oncomine TCR Beta short-read assay. DNA came from CD4+ T cells after culture. TCRdb analysed the PCR reads with MiXCR anew, one entry per CDR3 protein. Of more than 8,000 distinct CDR3 sequences in the sample, about 28% were seen once. Within the sample, this clonotype is medium-sized. The antigen remains unidentified.

The V and J genes are TRBV6-1 and TRBJ1-5; 9 bases fit TRBD1. The sequences come from CD4+ T cells from blood, cultured in vitro, collected after SARS-CoV-2 vaccination. This sequence was found in a human donor who had recovered from COVID-19. CDR3 in amino acids: CASRDGQGHQPQHF. The CDR3 nucleotides read TGTGCCAGCAGAGACGGACAGGGGCATCAGCCCCAGCATTTT.